This is a list of T cell receptor beta chains from one sample in a study of blood T cell repertoires in COVID-19. Some clones are missing from TCRdb's copy, which holds only in-frame ones; the method was immunoSEQ multiplex PCR. The table includes approximately 41,000 clones, 65% to 85% detected once. The sample was peripheral blood. All receptors come from a man aged 40-50 years with active or convalescent COVID-19. Each CDR3 is given without its conserved first and last residue. Clone size, where shown, is once, few, many, or a class for clones that have expanded.

>TRBJ1-4|-|TRBV28
ASRPPGQGPKLF
>TRBJ2-3|-|TRBV21-1
ASSKELVAGSTDTQY
>TRBJ1-6|-|TRBV20-1
SASPLGQGVNSPLH
>TRBJ2-2|-|TRBV21-1
ASRNLAGGLGCGELF
>TRBJ2-3|few|TRBV11-3
ASSLGTDRITDTQY
>TRBJ1-5|-|TRBV30
AWTTGGYGNQPQH
>TRBJ1-2|-|TRBV28
ASSSGSSSGRGYT
>TRBJ2-2|-|TRBV6-5
ASIAGGANTGELF
>TRBJ2-1|-|TRBV9
ASRGGQRNEQF
>TRBJ2-6|-|TRBV19
ASSGTGASGANVLT
>TRBJ1-2|-|TRBV7-6
ASSLGEQDRDGYT
>TRBJ1-1|-|TRBV7-9
ASSHRGGTEAF
>TRBJ2-7|many|TRBV27
ASSLKAGGEQY
>TRBJ1-5|once|TRBV4-1
ASSQEGGGSFVQPQH
>TRBJ1-1|-|TRBV2
ASIPSWGDGTEAF
>TRBJ2-1|-|TRBV6-6
ASRGLAGTNNEQF
>TRBJ2-2|few|TRBV11-3
ASSLRKAGDTGELF
>TRBJ2-1|-|TRBV7-2
ASSQGTSGREVGNEQF
>TRBJ1-2|-|TRBV6-5
ASSTGVYGYT
>TRBJ2-3|-|TRBV29-1
SIGSGPTDTQY
>TRBJ2-1|-|TRBV23-1
ASSLTPRF
>TRBJ1-2|-|TRBV5-6
ASSQVDGDYGYT
>TRBJ2-2|-|TRBV5-1
ASSPDRVTGELF
>TRBJ2-2|-|TRBV6-5
ASTPGGKNTGELF
>TRBJ1-2|-|TRBV19
ASSSDRLSNYGYT
>TRBJ2-3|-|TRBV5-1
ASSRIPGGPTDTQY
>TRBJ1-1|-|TRBV5-1
ASSLRPEGVAF
>TRBJ1-2|few|TRBV18
ASSRPGGLNNYGYT
>TRBJ2-7|-|TRBV28
ASSLETGYEQY
>TRBJ2-2|-|TRBV11-2
ASSPRDSANTGELF
>TRBJ2-1|-|TRBV6-5
ASRWGEGPHEQF
>TRBJ2-7|-|TRBV21-1
ASGYRDRDFEQY
>TRBJ2-3|once|TRBV7-9
ASSLQGTDTQY
>TRBJ2-2|-|TRBV3-1/TRBV3-2
ASSLRQTTGELF
>TRBJ1-6|once|TRBV3-1/TRBV3-2
ASSPRDRPLILNSPLH
>TRBJ1-5|-|TRBV27
ASSKIAAPSGQPQH
>TRBJ2-1|-|TRBV7-2
ASSYGFSGLRGEQF
>TRBJ1-4|-|TRBV9
ASSVDGQDLEKLF
>TRBJ2-2|-|TRBV2
ASQTENTGELF
>TRBJ2-1|-|TRBV4-2
ASSQEQRGGRGEQF
>TRBJ1-5|-|TRBV7-3
ASSLRQGGQPQH
>TRBJ2-3|-|TRBV11-2
ASSADRGATDTQY
>TRBJ1-2|-|TRBV27
ASSPRTGGYT
>TRBJ2-7|-|TRBV11-2
ASSLDQKGLQY
>TRBJ2-7|-|TRBV6-5
ASSRTSGFDEQY
>TRBJ2-7|-|TRBV24-1
ATSDPGHVPYEQY
>TRBJ1-1|once|TRBV3-1/TRBV3-2
ASSRTGLGTEAF
>TRBJ2-7|-|TRBV29-1
SGAKSSGSSYEQY
>TRBJ2-1|-|TRBV7-3
ASSPRQGGDEQF
>TRBJ1-1|-|TRBV6-2/TRBV6-3
ASSYLGAGSGTEAF
>TRBJ2-7|-|TRBV7-9
ASSSQNGEQY
>TRBJ2-7|-|TRBV19
ASEQGREQY
>TRBJ2-7|-|TRBV30
ASKRGREYGGEQY
>TRBJ1-2|-|TRBV2
AATKGAPLSGGYT
>TRBJ1-2|-|TRBV10-1
ASTWRGRVNYGYT